This T cell receptor beta chain was documented in a study of radiation and T cells in renal cell carcinoma. Trimming left V 4 bases short and J 4 bases short, with 10 bases between. Germline V gives CDR1 MNHEY, CDR2 SMNVEV (reference sequence). The CDR3 extends over 13 amino acids. Profiled with immunoSEQ multiplex PCR; TCRdb holds only in-frame clones, not every one. The table records some 100,000 clones, about 79% of them present only once. Time point here: baseline pretreatment blood. Treatment reported: 15 Gy SBRT to primary tumor, nephrectomy 4 weeks later. The genes are TRBV27 and TRBJ1-1; D is unclear. This sequence was found in a man in his 60s with renal cell carcinoma. This material consisted of blood, taken from a patient whose treatment included radiotherapy and nephrectomy. The CDR3 sequence is CASSWNKVTEAFF. The CDR3 DNA sequence: TGTGCCAGCAGTTGGAATAAGGTCACTGAAGCTTTCTTT.